The rows below give T cell receptor beta chains drawn from one sample of a study of blood T cell repertoires in COVID-19. The data were produced by immunoSEQ multiplex PCR, yet TCRdb's version contains in-frame clones alone and is incomplete. The sample holds about 140,000 clones, more than 80% seen once. Sequenced: peripheral blood. The receptors here all came from a human donor in a cohort sampled during active COVID-19. CDR3s include the opening cysteine and the closing phenylalanine or tryptophan. Each record gives: clone size, J gene, V gene, CDR3 protein. The size field is filled for only some rows; it gives once, few, many or a size class.

NA,TRBJ2-7,TRBV2,CASSGDIQGEQYF
NA,TRBJ1-6,TRBV28,CASSPQGGGSPLHF
once,TRBJ2-1,TRBV2,CASNGEGYNEQFF
NA,TRBJ2-7,TRBV11-2,CASSSAGVVYEQYF
few,TRBJ1-5,TRBV6-2/TRBV6-3,CASSPLRGQVNQPQHF
few,TRBJ1-5,TRBV29-1,CSTGQGEGQPQHF
NA,TRBJ2-1,TRBV9,CASSVELAGGSYNEQFF
NA,TRBJ2-3,TRBV12-3/TRBV12-4,CASGALRDTQYF
NA,TRBJ1-2,TRBV7-2,CASSLGPAGGGGNGYTF
NA,TRBJ2-3,TRBV19,CASVGTGVKRDTQYF
NA,TRBJ1-4,TRBV6-5,CASRRGQGGEKLFF
NA,TRBJ1-4,TRBV4-2,CASSQEPDRVGEKLFF
NA,TRBJ1-1,TRBV12-3/TRBV12-4,CASSSRDGTEAFF
NA,TRBJ2-5,TRBV30,CALTSGGTYLETQYF
NA,TRBJ1-2,TRBV7-2,CASSPGQRHGYTF
NA,TRBJ2-4,TRBV4-2,CASSQDAGAKNIQYF
NA,TRBJ2-7,TRBV2,CASKTPRTPYEQYF
NA,TRBJ1-3,TRBV12-5,CASALGSSGNTIYF
NA,TRBJ2-4,TRBV6-2/TRBV6-3,CASSLGLVQYF
NA,TRBJ1-5,TRBV5-1,CASSWGTGKNQPQHF
NA,TRBJ2-1,TRBV19,CASSKTSGGRNEQFF
NA,TRBJ2-5,TRBV6-5,CASELRGLGETQYF
NA,TRBJ2-5,TRBV3-1/TRBV3-2,CASSQVRETQYF
NA,TRBJ2-7,TRBV27,CASSATSGGVAYEQYF
NA,TRBJ1-1,TRBV19,CASSGNRDGTEAFF
NA,TRBJ1-2,TRBV6-5,CASSQYRDRRGGYTF
many,TRBJ2-7,TRBV3-1/TRBV3-2,CASAPGRAARDEQYF